The TCR beta chain described here comes from a study of response to subunit inactivated influenza vaccine. Study observations and caveats: Every seasonal influenza vaccination brings in few new T cells, the authors suggested.

With 6 bases clipped from V and 10 bases from J, the junction kept 8 bases outside the gene matches. There are 14 residues in the CDR3. Germline CDR1 SNHLY, CDR2 FYNNEI. TCRdb independently ran MiXCR on the RT-PCR reads; one entry per CDR3 protein. The sample has 600,000 to 850,000 distinct CDR3 sequences; approximately 14% are singletons. Points on this clonotype: The target antigen is unknown.

This specimen consisted of PBMCs from blood, obtained less than 15 days before vaccination. The receptor was derived from a man over 45 who received an inactivated influenza vaccine. The rearrangement joins TRBV2 to TRBJ2-1; 11 nucleotides align to TRBD2. Here the CDR3 reads CASRRGTSGGEQFF. As DNA, the CDR3 is TGTGCCAGCAGAAGAGGGACTAGCGGAGGCGAGCAGTTCTTC.